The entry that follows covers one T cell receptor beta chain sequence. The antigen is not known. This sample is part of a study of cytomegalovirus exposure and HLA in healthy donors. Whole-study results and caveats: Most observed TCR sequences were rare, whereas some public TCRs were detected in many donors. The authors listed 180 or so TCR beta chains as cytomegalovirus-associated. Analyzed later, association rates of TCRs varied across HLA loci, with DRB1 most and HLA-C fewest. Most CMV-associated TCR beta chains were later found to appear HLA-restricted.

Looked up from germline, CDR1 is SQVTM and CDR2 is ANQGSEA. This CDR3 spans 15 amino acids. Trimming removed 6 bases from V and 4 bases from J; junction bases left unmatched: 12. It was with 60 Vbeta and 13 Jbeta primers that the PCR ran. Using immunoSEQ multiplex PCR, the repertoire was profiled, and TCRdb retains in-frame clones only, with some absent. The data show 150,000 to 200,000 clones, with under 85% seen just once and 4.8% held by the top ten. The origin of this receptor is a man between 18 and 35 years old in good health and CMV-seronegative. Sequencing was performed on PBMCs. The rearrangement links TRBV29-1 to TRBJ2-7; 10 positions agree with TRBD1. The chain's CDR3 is CSVILRDRGGYEQYF. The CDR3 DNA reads TGCAGCGTGATTCTCCGGGACAGGGGAGGGTACGAGCAGTACTTC.